This entry features one T cell receptor beta chain sequence. The data were taken from a study of T cell responses to AZD1222 COVID-19 vaccine. Data came from immunoSEQ multiplex PCR; TCRdb stores just in-frame clones and leaves some out. The sample lists roughly 110,000 clones; 89% were seen once. Germline CDR1 reads SGHNT; CDR2 reads YENEEA. V dropped 0 bases and J dropped 0 bases, with 11 bases sitting between them. There are 16 residues in the CDR3. The clonotype originates from an adult in good health. The chain has TRBV11-3 and TRBJ1-1, with a tentative D call TRBD1 (6 bases). Here the sequenced sample was peripheral blood, taken on day 0 of AZD1222 vaccination. The CDR3 nucleotides are TGTGCCAGCAGCTTAGAACAGGGAACCTTGAACACTGAAGCTTTCTTT. Protein sequence: CASSLEQGTLNTEAFF.